The sequence of this TCR beta chain was determined in a study of T cell repertoires in cytomegalovirus infection. Study at large: From public TCR beta signatures came an indication of both CMV infection and matching HLA type.

Study-level points and caveats: Clonotypes of TCR beta that were HLA-C-restricted and CMV-specific dominated the ex vivo response. Cumulative frequency (of public TCR beta family members) identified carriers of CMV plus the relevant HLA.

The germline gives CDR1 LNHNV, CDR2 YYDKDF (reference sequence). This CDR3 has 14 amino acids. V was clipped by 2 bases and J by 4 bases, with 11 bases between them. TCRdb independently ran MiXCR on the reads; one entry per CDR3 protein. This table has about 180,000 distinct CDR3 sequences, 17% appearing once. This clonotype was seen more than once but under ten times. Its antigen is unidentified. This TCR was recovered from a human donor in good health (CMV status not recorded). Some clones in this sample may be carry-over from other donors' samples. Sequencing was carried out using CD8+ T cells from PBMCs. The V gene is TRBV15, the J gene TRBJ2-5; tentative D call: TRBD1 (5 bases). The CDR3 is CATSRQGEVETQYF. The DNA for the CDR3 is TGTGCCACCAGCAGACAGGGTGAGGTAGAGACCCAGTACTTC.